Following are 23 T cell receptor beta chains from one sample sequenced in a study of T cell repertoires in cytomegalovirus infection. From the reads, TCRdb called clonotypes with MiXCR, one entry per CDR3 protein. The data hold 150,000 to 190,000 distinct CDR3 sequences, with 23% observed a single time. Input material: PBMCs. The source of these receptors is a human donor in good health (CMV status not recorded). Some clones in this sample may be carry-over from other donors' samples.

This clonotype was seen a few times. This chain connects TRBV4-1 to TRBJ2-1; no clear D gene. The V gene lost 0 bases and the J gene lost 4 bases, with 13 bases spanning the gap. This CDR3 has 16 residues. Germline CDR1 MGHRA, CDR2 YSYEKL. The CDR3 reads CASSQEWSRRYNEQFF. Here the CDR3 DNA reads TGCGCCAGCAGCCAAGAGTGGTCCAGGCGGTACAATGAGCAGTTCTTC.

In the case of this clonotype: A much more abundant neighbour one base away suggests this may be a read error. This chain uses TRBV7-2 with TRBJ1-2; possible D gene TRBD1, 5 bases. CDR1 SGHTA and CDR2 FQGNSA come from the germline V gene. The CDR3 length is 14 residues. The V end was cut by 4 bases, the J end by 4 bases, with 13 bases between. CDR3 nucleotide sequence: TGTGCCAGCAGCTCAAGGACATCGAGCTATGGCTACACCTTC. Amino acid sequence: CASSSRTSSYGYTF.

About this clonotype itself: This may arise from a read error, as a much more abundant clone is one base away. CDR3 sequence: CASILPPDQPQHF. The CDR3 nucleotides are TGTGCCAGCATTTTACCCCCCGATCAGCCCCAGCATTTT. The chain employs TRBV12-3 or TRBV12-4 and TRBJ1-5; D ambiguous. This CDR3 comprises 13 residues.

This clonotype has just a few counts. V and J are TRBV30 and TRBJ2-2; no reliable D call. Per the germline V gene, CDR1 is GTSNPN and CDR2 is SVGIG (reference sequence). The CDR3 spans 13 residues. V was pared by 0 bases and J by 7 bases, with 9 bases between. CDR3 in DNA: TGTGCCTGGAGTGTAGGCGGAAGCGGGGAGCTGTTTTTT. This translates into CAWSVGGSGELFF.

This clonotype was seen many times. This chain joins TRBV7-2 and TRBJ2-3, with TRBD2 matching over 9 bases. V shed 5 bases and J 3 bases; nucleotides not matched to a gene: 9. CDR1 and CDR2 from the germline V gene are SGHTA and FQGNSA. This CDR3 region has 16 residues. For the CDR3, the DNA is TGTGCCAGCAGCCTGTCTCAGGGACTAGCAACAGATACGCAGTATTTT. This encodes CASSLSQGLATDTQYF.

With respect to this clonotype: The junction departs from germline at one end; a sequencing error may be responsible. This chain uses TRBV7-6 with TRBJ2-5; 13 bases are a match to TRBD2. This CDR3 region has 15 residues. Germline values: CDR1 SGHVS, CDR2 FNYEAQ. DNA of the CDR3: TGTGCTAGCAGTCGGACTAGCGGGAGAGTAGAGACCCAGTACTTC. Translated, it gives CASSRTSGRVETQYF.

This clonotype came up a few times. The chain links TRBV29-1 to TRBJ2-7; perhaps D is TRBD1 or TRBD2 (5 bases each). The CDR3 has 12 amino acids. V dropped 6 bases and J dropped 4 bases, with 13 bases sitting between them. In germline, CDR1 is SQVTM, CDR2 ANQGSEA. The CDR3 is CSVSEGTYEQYF. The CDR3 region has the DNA TGCAGCGTATCAGAGGGGACGTACGAGCAGTACTTC.

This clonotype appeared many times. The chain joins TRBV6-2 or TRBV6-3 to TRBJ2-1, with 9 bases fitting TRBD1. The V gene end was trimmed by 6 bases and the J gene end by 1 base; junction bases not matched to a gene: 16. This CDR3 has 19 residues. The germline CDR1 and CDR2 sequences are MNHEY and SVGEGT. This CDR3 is CASSQKKWDRDGSYNEQFF. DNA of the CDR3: TGTGCCAGCAGCCAAAAAAAATGGGACAGGGATGGTTCCTACAATGAGCAGTTCTTC.

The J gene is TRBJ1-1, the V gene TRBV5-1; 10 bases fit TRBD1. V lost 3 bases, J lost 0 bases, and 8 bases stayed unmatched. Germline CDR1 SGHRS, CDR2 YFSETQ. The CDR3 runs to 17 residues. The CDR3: CASSSRDRGKMNTEAFF. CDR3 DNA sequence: TGCGCCAGCAGCTCCCGGGACAGGGGAAAAATGAACACTGAAGCTTTCTTT.

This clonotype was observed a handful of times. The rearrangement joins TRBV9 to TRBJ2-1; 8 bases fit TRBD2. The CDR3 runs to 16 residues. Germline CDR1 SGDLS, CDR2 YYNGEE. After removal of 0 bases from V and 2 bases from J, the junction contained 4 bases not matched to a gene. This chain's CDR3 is CASSVAFSGAYNEQFF. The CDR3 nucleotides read TGTGCCAGCAGCGTAGCTTTTAGCGGGGCCTACAATGAGCAGTTCTTC.

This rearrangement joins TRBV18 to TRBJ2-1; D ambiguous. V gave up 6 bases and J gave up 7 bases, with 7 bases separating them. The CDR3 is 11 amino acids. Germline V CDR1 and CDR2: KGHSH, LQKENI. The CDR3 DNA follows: TGTGCCAGCTCGCAACAGAATGAGCAGTTCTTC. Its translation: CASSQQNEQFF.

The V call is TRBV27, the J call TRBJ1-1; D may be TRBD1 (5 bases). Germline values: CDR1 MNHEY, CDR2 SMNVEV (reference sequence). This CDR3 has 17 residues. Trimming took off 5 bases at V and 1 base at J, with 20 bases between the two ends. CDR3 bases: TGTGCCAGCAGTCCTGGGACGAGAAGTTGGAGGAACACTGAAGCTTTCTTT. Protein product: CASSPGTRSWRNTEAFF.

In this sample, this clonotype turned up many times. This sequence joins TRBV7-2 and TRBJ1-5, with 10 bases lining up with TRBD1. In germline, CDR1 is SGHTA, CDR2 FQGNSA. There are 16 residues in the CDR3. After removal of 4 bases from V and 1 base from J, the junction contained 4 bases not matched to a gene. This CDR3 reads CASSSPDRGSNQPQHF. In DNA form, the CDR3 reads TGTGCCAGCAGCTCACCGGACAGGGGGAGCAATCAGCCCCAGCATTTT.

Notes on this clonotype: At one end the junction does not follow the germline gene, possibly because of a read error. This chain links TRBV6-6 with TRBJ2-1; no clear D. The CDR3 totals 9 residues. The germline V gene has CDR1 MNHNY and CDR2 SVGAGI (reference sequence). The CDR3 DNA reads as TGTGCCAGCAGTTACGGATATCTTTTC. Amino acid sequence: CASSYGYLF.

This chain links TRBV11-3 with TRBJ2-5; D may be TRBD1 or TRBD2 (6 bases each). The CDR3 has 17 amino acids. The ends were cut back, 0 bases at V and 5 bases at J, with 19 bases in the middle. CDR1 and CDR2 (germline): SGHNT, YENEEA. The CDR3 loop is CASSLEGGPQWEETQYF. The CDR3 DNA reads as TGTGCCAGCAGCTTAGAAGGGGGGCCCCAGTGGGAGGAGACCCAGTACTTC.

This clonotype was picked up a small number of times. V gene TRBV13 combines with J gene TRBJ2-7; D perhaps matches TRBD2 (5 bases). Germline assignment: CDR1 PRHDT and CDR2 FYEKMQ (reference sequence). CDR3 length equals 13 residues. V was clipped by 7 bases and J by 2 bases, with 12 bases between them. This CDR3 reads CASNDRGTYEQYF. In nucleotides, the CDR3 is TGTGCCAGCAACGACCGGGGTACCTACGAGCAGTACTTC.

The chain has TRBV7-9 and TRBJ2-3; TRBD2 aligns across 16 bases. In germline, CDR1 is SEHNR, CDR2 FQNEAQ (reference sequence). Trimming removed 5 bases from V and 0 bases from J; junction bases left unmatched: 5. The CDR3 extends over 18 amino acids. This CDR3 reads CASSPGLAGGTSTDTQYF. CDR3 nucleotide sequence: TGTGCCAGCAGCCCGGGACTAGCGGGGGGGACTAGCACAGATACGCAGTATTTT.

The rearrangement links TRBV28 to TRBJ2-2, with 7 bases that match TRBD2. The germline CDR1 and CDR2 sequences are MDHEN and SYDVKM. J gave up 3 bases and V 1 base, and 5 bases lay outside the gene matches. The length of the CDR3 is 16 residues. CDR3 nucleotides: TGTGCCAGCAGTTTATCCGGGGGGTTGGACACCGGGGAGCTGTTTTTT. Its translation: CASSLSGGLDTGELFF.

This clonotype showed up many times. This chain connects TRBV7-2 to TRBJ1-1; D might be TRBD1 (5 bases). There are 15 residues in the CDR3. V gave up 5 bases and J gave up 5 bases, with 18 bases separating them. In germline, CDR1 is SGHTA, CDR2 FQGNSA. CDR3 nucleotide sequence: TGTGCCAGCAGCCCCGGGACCCGGGGGTATACTGAAGCTTTCTTT. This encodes CASSPGTRGYTEAFF.

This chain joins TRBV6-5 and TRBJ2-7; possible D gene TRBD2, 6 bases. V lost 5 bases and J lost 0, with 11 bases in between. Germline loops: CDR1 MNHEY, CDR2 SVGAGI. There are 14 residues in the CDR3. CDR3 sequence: CASSTYSGSYEQYF. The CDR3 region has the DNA TGTGCCAGCAGTACCTATAGCGGCTCCTACGAGCAGTACTTC.

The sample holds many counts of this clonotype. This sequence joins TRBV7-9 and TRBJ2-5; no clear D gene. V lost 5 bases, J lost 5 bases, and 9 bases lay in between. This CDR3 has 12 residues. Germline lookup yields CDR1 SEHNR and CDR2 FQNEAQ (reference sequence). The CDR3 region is CASSPVRETQYF. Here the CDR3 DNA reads TGTGCCAGCAGCCCCGTACGGGAGACCCAGTACTTC. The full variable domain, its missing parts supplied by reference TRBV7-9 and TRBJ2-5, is DTGVSQNPRHKITKRGQNVTFRCDPISEHNRLYWYRQTLGQGPEFLTYFQNEAQLEKSRLLSDRFSAERPKGSFSTLEIQRTEQGDSAMYLCASSPVRETQYFGPGTRLLVL.

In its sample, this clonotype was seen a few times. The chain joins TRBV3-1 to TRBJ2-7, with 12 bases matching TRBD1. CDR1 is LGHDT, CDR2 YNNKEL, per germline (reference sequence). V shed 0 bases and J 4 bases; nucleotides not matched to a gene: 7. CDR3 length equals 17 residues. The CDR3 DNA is TGTGCCAGCAGCCAAGATGAAGGGGACAGGGGGCCTTACGAGCAGTACTTC. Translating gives CASSQDEGDRGPYEQYF.

CDR3 sequence: CATSRDWDPPAGELFF. CDR3 bases: TGTGCCACCAGCAGAGATTGGGACCCACCTGCCGGGGAGCTGTTTTTT. V gene TRBV15 combines with J gene TRBJ2-2; perhaps D is TRBD1 or TRBD2 (5 bases each). The length of the CDR3 is 16 residues. Per germline, CDR1 LNHNV and CDR2 YYDKDF (reference sequence). V was clipped by 0 bases and J by 6 bases, with 14 bases between them. Full variable domain (outside the CDR3, taken from reference TRBV15 and TRBJ2-2): DAMVIQNPRYQVTQFGKPVTLSCSQTLNHNVMYWYQQKSSQAPKLLFHYYDKDFNNEADTPDNFQSRRPNTSFCFLDIRSPGLGDTAMYLCATSRDWDPPAGELFFGEGSRLTVL.